This T cell receptor beta chain emerged from a study of blood T cell repertoires in COVID-19. Whole-study context: COVID-19 samples collected from the United States, Italy and Spain covered acute and convalescent phases. The analysed material was cDNA or gDNA that came from T cells, B-cell-depleted T cells, or PBMCs.

In the original analysis: Amplification of reference gene primers was used by the study to estimate nucleated cell counts. TCRdb's copy holds only in-frame clones and misses some; the assay was immunoSEQ multiplex PCR. V, J and clone size are those of that table, while D and trimming were read from the DNA. In the table there are roughly 68,000 clones, roughly 82% of which are singletons. Germline trimming cut 5 bases from V and 3 bases from J; bases unmatched to any gene: 5. Per germline, CDR1 SEHNR and CDR2 FQNEAQ (reference sequence). The CDR3 sequence is 14 residues long. The sequenced material came from peripheral blood. The gene calls are TRBV7-9 and TRBJ2-7, with TRBD1 matching over 9 bases. This clonotype was obtained from an elderly man with active COVID-19. CDR3 bases: TGTGCCAGCAGCCGACAGGGGGTTTTCTACGAGCAGTACTTC. Translation gives CASSRQGVFYEQYF.